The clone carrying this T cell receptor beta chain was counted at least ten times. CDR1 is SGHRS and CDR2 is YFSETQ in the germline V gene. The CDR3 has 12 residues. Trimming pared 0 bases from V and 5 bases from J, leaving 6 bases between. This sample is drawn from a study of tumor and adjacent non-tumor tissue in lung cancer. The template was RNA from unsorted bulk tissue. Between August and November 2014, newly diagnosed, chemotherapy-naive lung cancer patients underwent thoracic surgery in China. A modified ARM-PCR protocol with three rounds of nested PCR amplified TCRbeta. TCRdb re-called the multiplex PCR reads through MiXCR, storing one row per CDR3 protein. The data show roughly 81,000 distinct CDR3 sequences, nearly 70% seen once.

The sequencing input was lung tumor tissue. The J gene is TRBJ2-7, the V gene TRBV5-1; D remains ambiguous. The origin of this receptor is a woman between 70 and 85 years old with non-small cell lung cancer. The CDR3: CASSLGQDEQYF. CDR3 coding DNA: TGCGCCAGCAGCTTGGGCCAGGACGAGCAGTACTTC. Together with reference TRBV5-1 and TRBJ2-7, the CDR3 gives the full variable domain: KAGVTQTPRYLIKTRGQQVTLSCSPISGHRSVSWYQQTPGQGLQFLFEYFSETQRNKGNFPGRFSGRQFSNSRSEMNVSTLELGDSALYLCASSLGQDEQYFGPGTRLTVT.